This T cell receptor (beta chain) originates from a study of blood T cell repertoires in COVID-19. Overall study: Samples of COVID-19 (acute and convalescent) were obtained from the United States, Italy and Spain. PBMCs, B-cell-depleted T cells, or T cells provided the cDNA or gDNA that made up the material.

This CDR3 contains 17 residues. Germline V gene data show CDR1 as MNHEY and CDR2 as SVGEGT. The ends lost 4 bases at V and 4 bases at J; junction bases unmatched: 13. The method was immunoSEQ multiplex PCR; TCRdb's version includes in-frame clones alone and lacks a portion of them. This repertoire shows 68,000 or so clones, just over 85% found once; its top ten account for approximately 4.2%. V and J are TRBV6-2 or TRBV6-3 and TRBJ1-5; TRBD1 aligns across 7 bases. The specimen sequenced was peripheral blood. The TCR comes from a man between 45 and 60 years old with acute or convalescent COVID-19. The CDR3 bases are TGTGCCAGCAGTTCCACCGCCGACAGGGTCACTAATCAGCCCCAGCATTTT. Its protein product is CASSSTADRVTNQPQHF.